The 10 T cell receptor beta chains in this list originate from one sample, sequenced in a study of tumor-infiltrating lymphocytes in primary liver carcinoma. Taking about 17-32 mg of unsorted bulk tissue, the authors co-extracted RNA and DNA. cDNA specific to TCR beta was made from around 450 ng of total RNA, with a constant-region primer employed for priming. Generation of the TCR beta libraries relied on three nested multiplex PCR rounds using slightly modified ARM-PCR. The study ran its first two PCR rounds for around 10 cycles each, using TRBV1-TRBV30 forward primers and a C-beta reverse primer. TCRdb fed the multiplex PCR reads into MiXCR, producing one record per CDR3 protein. The sample has about 21,000 distinct CDR3 sequences; over 65% are singletons. The sequenced material came from liver tumor tissue from sampling region 1. Subset: tumor region T1, superior pole. These receptors were collected from a man between 35 and 55 years old with primary liver carcinoma and hepatitis B virus infection.

V and J are TRBV12-3 or TRBV12-4 and TRBJ2-7, with 7 bases that match TRBD2. The ends lost 5 bases at V and 3 bases at J; junction bases unmatched: 10. The CDR3 contains 15 residues. The CDR3 protein is CASSMGMGGFYEQYF. For the CDR3, the DNA is TGTGCCAGCAGTATGGGGATGGGGGGGTTCTACGAGCAGTACTTC.

As to this clonotype: The conserved final phenylalanine or tryptophan is absent from the CDR3, which likely points to a read error. The gene calls are TRBV5-1 and TRBJ2-7, with D perhaps matching TRBD1 or TRBD2 (7 bases each). Germline V gives CDR1 SGHRS, CDR2 YFSETQ. CDR3 size: 13 residues. CDR3 loop: CAGSTTGEGEQYL. The CDR3 DNA is TGCGCCGGCAGCACCACAGGGGAGGGCGAGCAGTACCTC.

Points on this clonotype: A read error is likely, as this CDR3 ends without the conserved phenylalanine or tryptophan. The DNA is omitted, as the CDR3 cannot be located on it reliably, and the CDR3 follows TCRdb's listing. This CDR3 is CASILGGGDYGSEFY. The gene calls are TRBV7-9 and TRBJ2-1; the DNA was not used to check the table's D call, TRBD2. The CDR3 comprises 15 residues, both ends counted. The germline V gene has CDR1 SEHNR and CDR2 FQNEAQ (reference sequence).

Concerning this clonotype itself: An end of the junction does not agree with germline; a read error may underlie this. V and J are TRBV4-1 and TRBJ2-7, with D possibly TRBD2 on 6 matching bases. This CDR3 is built from 15 residues. The germline V gene has CDR1 MGHRA and CDR2 YSYEKL. Written as DNA, the CDR3 is TGCACCAGCAGCCATGATCTGGGAGGTGGCTACGAGCAGTACTTC. It codes for CTSSHDLGGGYEQYF.

This clonotype is classed as medium-sized. This chain links TRBV5-4 with TRBJ1-6; D may be TRBD1 (6 bases). The CDR3 contains 13 residues. With 4 bases removed from V and 14 bases from J, the gap between germline ends came to 16 bases. Germline CDR1 SGHNT, CDR2 YYREEE (reference sequence). CDR3 sequence reads: CASSIEPEGALHF. CDR3 in DNA: TGTGCCAGCAGCATAGAGCCGGAGGGGGCCCTCCACTTT. The whole variable domain, remainder taken from reference TRBV5-4 and TRBJ1-6, is ETGVTQSPTHLIKTRGQQVTLRCSSQSGHNTVSWYQQALGQGPQFIFQYYREEENGRGNFPPRFSGLQFPNYSSELNVNALELDDSALYLCASSIEPEGALHFGNGTRLTVT.

Note on this clonotype: This may arise from a read error, as a much more abundant clone is one base away. The gene calls are TRBV11-1 and TRBJ2-5, with a tentative D call TRBD2 (5 bases). The V gene's germline CDR1 is SGHAT and CDR2 FQDESV (reference sequence). This CDR3 has 19 residues. CDR3 amino acids: CASSLPPEVRKDFQETRYF. Here the CDR3 DNA reads TGTGCCAGCAGCCTGCCCCCGGAGGTCAGGAAGGACTTCCAAGAGACCCGGTACTTC.

V and J are TRBV29-1 and TRBJ2-3, with D tentatively TRBD1 or TRBD2 (5 bases each). This CDR3 region has 15 residues. From germline, CDR1 is SQVTM and CDR2 ANQGSEA. Trimming removed 5 bases at V and 2 bases at J, with 17 bases between. CDR3 region: CSVSGTNGFTDTQYF. As DNA, the CDR3 is TGCAGCGTTTCCGGGACCAACGGGTTCACAGATACGCAGTATTTT.

Points on this clonotype: Sequence at one end of the junction differs from germline and may be a read error. The V call is TRBV28, the J call TRBJ2-7; no clear D. Germline-derived CDR1 and CDR2 are MDHEN and SYDVKM. The CDR3 spans 14 residues. The CDR3, as DNA: TGCGCCAACAGTTTATTCGCTTGGGATGGAGAGCAGTACTTC. Encoded protein: CANSLFAWDGEQYF.

A remark on this clonotype: This may arise from a read error, as a much more abundant clone is one base away. The chain is built from TRBV20-1 and TRBJ2-1; TRBD2 aligns across 8 bases. The germline CDR1 and CDR2 sequences are DFQATT and SNEGSKA (reference sequence). With V trimmed by 5 bases and J by 4 bases, 7 bases remained unmatched. The CDR3 has 14 residues. The CDR3 sequence is CSAVNGRGYNEQFF. CDR3 coding DNA: TGCAGTGCTGTTAACGGGAGGGGTTACAATGAGCAGTTCTTC.

About this clonotype: The CDR3 end shows no conserved phenylalanine or tryptophan, and so a read error is likely. The chain links TRBV14 to TRBJ2-3; 9 bases align to TRBD2. CDR3 length: 21 amino acids. CDR1 is SGHDN and CDR2 is FVKESK in the germline V gene. CDR3 protein: CASSQVTRGTSRTLFSDTQYL. The CDR3 nucleotides are TGTGCCAGTAGCCAAGTTACCCGGGGGACTAGCCGTACCTTGTTCTCAGATACGCAGTATCTT.